This T cell receptor (beta chain) was captured by sequencing in a study of blood T cell repertoires in COVID-19. Study details: From T cells, B-cell-depleted T cells, or PBMCs came the material, which was cDNA or gDNA.

Sequencing was performed with immunoSEQ multiplex PCR; in TCRdb, only in-frame clones are kept and a portion is missing. The sample gives about 230,000 clones, 70% to 85% of which show up once; about 1.4% is in the top ten. The V gene lost 3 bases and the J gene lost 5 bases, with 10 bases spanning the gap. This CDR3 region has 14 residues. The germline V gene has CDR1 LGHDT and CDR2 YNNKEL (reference sequence). The sequence came from a woman between 40 and 50 years old who had recovered from COVID-19. Sequenced material: peripheral blood. The rearrangement links TRBV3-1 (or the pseudogene TRBV3-2) to TRBJ1-4; TRBD1 is a possible D gene (5 bases). CDR3 DNA sequence: TGTGCCAGCAGCCATGAAGGGGTAAATGAAAAACTGTTTTTT. Residues: CASSHEGVNEKLFF.